One sample yielded the 32 T cell receptor beta chains listed below, sequenced in a study of T cell clonotyping in hematopoietic cell transplantation. TCRdb's copy holds only in-frame clones and misses some; the assay was immunoSEQ multiplex PCR. Of approximately 8,800 clones in the sample, less than 85% were seen once. Source: PBMCs, taken at the time of graft-versus-host disease after allogeneic stem cell transplant. Receptors originate from a male patient aged 55 to 70 who had an allogeneic stem cell transplant from an unrelated donor, so the T cells may come from the graft donor. Some clones in this sample may be carry-over from other donors' samples.

The genes are TRBV5-4 and TRBJ1-1; D might be TRBD1 (5 bases). CDR3 size: 16 residues. The germline V and J ends were trimmed by 4 bases and 8 bases, with 24 bases remaining between them. CDR1 and CDR2 from the germline V gene are SGHNT and YYREEE (reference sequence). CDR3 DNA: TGTGCCAGCAGCCCCTGGAGGGGCGTATTTTCAGAAGAAGCTTTCTTT. Translating it yields CASSPWRGVFSEEAFF.

J is TRBJ1-2 and V is TRBV6-1; no reliable D call. This CDR3 is 13 amino acids long. CDR1 is MNHNS and CDR2 is SASEGT in the germline V gene. V was trimmed by 5 bases and J by 3 bases, leaving 10 bases between them. Here the CDR3 DNA reads TGTGCCAGCAGTCCCCTTGGGCACTATGGCTACACCTTC. Protein sequence: CASSPLGHYGYTF.

The chain recombines TRBV29-1 with TRBJ2-7; D may be TRBD1 (6 bases). Trimming stripped 7 bases from V and 6 bases from J, with 19 bases between. The CDR3 is 13 amino acids. CDR1 SQVTM and CDR2 ANQGSEA come from the germline V gene. CDR3 in DNA: TGCAGCGCGAGGGGTGGAACAGGGCCCGAGCAGTACTTC. It yields the protein CSARGGTGPEQYF.

This chain links TRBV4-3 with TRBJ1-2; D is undetermined. V gave up 4 bases and J gave up 6 bases, with 15 bases separating them. CDR1 LGHNA and CDR2 YSLEER come from the germline V gene. This CDR3 comprises 14 residues. CDR3 bases: TGCGCCAGCAGCCCATTCGGTTTCGAGGATGGCTACACCTTC. It codes for CASSPFGFEDGYTF.

The chain combines TRBV7-2 with TRBJ1-1, with D perhaps TRBD1 (6 bases). V shed 1 base and J shed 5 bases, with 11 bases lying between them. Looked up from germline, CDR1 is SGHTA and CDR2 is FQGNSA. The CDR3 consists of 14 residues. CDR3 nucleotide sequence: TGTGCCAGCAGCTTAGAAGGGGGAGGTACTGAAGCTTTCTTT. Translation: CASSLEGGGTEAFF.

The chain carries TRBV2 and TRBJ2-7; the D call may be TRBD1 or TRBD2 (5 bases each). The germline V gene has CDR1 SNHLY and CDR2 FYNNEI. V was trimmed by 3 bases and J by 5 bases, leaving 14 bases between them. The CDR3 totals 14 residues. CDR3 bases: TGTGCCAGCAGTGACTGGGACCGAGAGGACGAGCAGTACTTC. Translated, it gives CASSDWDREDEQYF.

This clone appeared once. This chain links TRBV4-1 with TRBJ2-5, with D perhaps being TRBD1 or TRBD2 (6 bases each). Germline values: CDR1 MGHRA, CDR2 YSYEKL. This CDR3 is 19 amino acids long. Trimming shortened V by 1 base and J by 7 bases, and 28 bases separated the two germline ends. The CDR3 DNA reads TGCGCCAGCAGCCAAGGGGCGGTCGGAGGGATAGGGGGTCCGGCGACCCAGTACTTC. It codes for CASSQGAVGGIGGPATQYF.

This chain uses TRBV29-1 with TRBJ2-1; D is tentatively TRBD1 or TRBD2 (5 bases each). Germline values: CDR1 SQVTM, CDR2 ANQGSEA. The CDR3 sequence is 14 residues long. V gave up 6 bases and J gave up 4 bases, with 16 bases separating them. CDR3 protein: CSVVWDGGYNEQFF. CDR3 nucleotides: TGCAGCGTGGTTTGGGACGGAGGATACAATGAGCAGTTCTTC.

The chain carries TRBV6-5 and TRBJ1-2, with D possibly matching TRBD1 (5 bases). CDR3 length: 14 amino acids. V lost 4 bases and J 0 bases, leaving 9 bases between the germline ends. Germline CDR1 reads MNHEY; CDR2 reads SVGAGI. This CDR3 is CASSSRVSNYGYTF. The CDR3 DNA reads as TGTGCCAGCAGTTCCAGGGTGTCTAACTATGGCTACACCTTC.

The chain links TRBV10-3 to TRBJ2-7; D remains ambiguous. The CDR3 is made up of 14 amino acids. Trimming stripped 0 bases from V and 2 bases from J, with 8 bases between. Germline CDR1 and CDR2: ENHRY and SYGVKD. In DNA form, the CDR3 reads TGTGCCATCAGTGAGTCGAAGTCTGCCTACGAGCAGTACTTC. Its protein product is CAISESKSAYEQYF.

The rearrangement links TRBV7-2 to TRBJ2-5, with a possible D match to TRBD2 (6 bases). The CDR3 length is 15 residues. V was cut by 0 bases and J by 2 bases, with 10 bases left in between. CDR1 and CDR2 (germline): SGHTA, FQGNSA. CDR3 DNA: TGTGCCAGCAGCTTAGCGTTGGGGGGTCAAGAGACCCAGTACTTC. It yields the protein CASSLALGGQETQYF.

CDR3 nucleotide sequence: TGTGCCAGCAGCACAGCTAACTCTGGAAACACCATATATTTT. This encodes CASSTANSGNTIYF. V gene TRBV9 combines with J gene TRBJ1-3; D is unresolved. Germline CDR1 reads SGDLS; CDR2 reads YYNGEE. CDR3 length equals 14 residues. Trimming shortened V by 4 bases and J by 0 bases, and 8 bases separated the two germline ends.

The chain has TRBV7-2 and TRBJ2-3, with 10 bases identical to TRBD2. After removal of 0 bases from V and 2 bases from J, the junction contained 8 bases not matched to a gene. Germline CDR1 reads SGHTA; CDR2 reads FQGNSA. This CDR3 has 18 amino acids. CDR3 bases: TGTGCCAGCAGCTTAGCCGTAGCGGGGGGACTCCACACAGATACGCAGTATTTT. Translation gives CASSLAVAGGLHTDTQYF.

This clone is classed as large (0.1 to 1%). The gene calls are TRBV4-3 and TRBJ2-3; D is unresolved. V was pared by 1 base and J by 4 bases, with 6 bases between. The CDR3 length is 13 residues. Germline V gene lookup returns CDR1 LGHNA and CDR2 YSLEER. DNA of the CDR3: TGCGCCAGCAGCCAAGGCTCACCAGATACGCAGTATTTT. It encodes CASSQGSPDTQYF.

This chain uses TRBV29-1 with TRBJ1-2; perhaps TRBD1 as D (5 bases). The CDR3 is 15 amino acids. V was pared by 0 bases and J by 7 bases, with 18 bases between. Germline V gene lookup returns CDR1 SQVTM and CDR2 ANQGSEA. The chain's CDR3 is CSVEDAGVRYGGYTF. CDR3 in DNA: TGCAGCGTTGAAGACGCGGGGGTAAGGTATGGTGGCTACACCTTC.

This clone was observed a single time. The chain couples TRBV7-9 to TRBJ1-3; 10 bases map to TRBD1. J gave up 3 bases and V 5 bases, and 13 bases lay outside the gene matches. The CDR3 covers 18 residues. Germline CDR1 SEHNR, CDR2 FQNEAQ (reference sequence). The CDR3 loop is CASSMNAGQGVYGNTIYF. The DNA for the CDR3 is TGTGCCAGCAGCATGAACGCAGGACAGGGGGTCTATGGAAACACCATATATTTT.

The chain recombines TRBV29-1 with TRBJ2-3; D may be TRBD2 (6 bases). The germline CDR1 and CDR2 sequences are SQVTM and ANQGSEA. Trimming pared 3 bases from V and 1 base from J, leaving 11 bases between. The CDR3 has 14 amino acids. This CDR3 reads CSVDWGVGTDTQYF. The CDR3 DNA reads TGCAGCGTTGATTGGGGGGTCGGCACAGATACGCAGTATTTT.

This chain connects TRBV4-1 to TRBJ2-7; 11 bases line up with TRBD1. The CDR3 covers 14 residues. Germline V gene sequence: CDR1 MGHRA, CDR2 YSYEKL. V shed 4 bases, J shed 4 bases, and the junction held 3 bases outside the gene matches. The CDR3 coding sequence is TGCGCCAGCAGCCCTGGGACAGGGGGTTACGAGCAGTACTTC. Protein sequence: CASSPGTGGYEQYF.

This clone was found a few times. The chain combines TRBV6-1 with TRBJ1-1; weak D call: TRBD1 (6 bases). V was cut by 0 bases and J by 3 bases, with 11 bases left in between. Germline CDR1 is MNHNS and CDR2 is SASEGT. The CDR3 contains 15 residues. CDR3 protein: CASSEAWGRDTEAFF. For the CDR3, the DNA is TGTGCCAGCAGTGAAGCGTGGGGGCGGGACACTGAAGCTTTCTTT.

In this sample, this clone is medium-sized. This chain connects TRBV9 to TRBJ2-1, with D tentatively TRBD2 (6 bases). Germline V gene sequence: CDR1 SGDLS, CDR2 YYNGEE. The CDR3 length is 15 residues. V lost 0 bases to trimming and J lost 6 bases, with 13 bases between them. CDR3 in DNA: TGTGCCAGCAGCGTAGGAGGAGGGATTCCCAATGAGCAGTTCTTC. Translation gives CASSVGGGIPNEQFF.

V is TRBV4-1 and J is TRBJ2-7, with D perhaps matching TRBD1 or TRBD2 (5 bases each). The CDR3 runs to 15 residues. Germline V gene data show CDR1 as MGHRA and CDR2 as YSYEKL. The germline V and J ends were trimmed by 2 bases and 6 bases, with 17 bases remaining between them. CDR3 in amino acids: CASSQFQGVPGEQYF. The CDR3 DNA sequence: TGCGCCAGCAGCCAATTCCAGGGAGTTCCGGGCGAGCAGTACTTC.

The genes are TRBV5-2 and TRBJ1-2; the table assigns TRBD1, which was not confirmed against the DNA. TRBV5-2 is recorded as a pseudogene. CDR3 length: 14 amino acids. CDR3 nucleotide sequence: TGCGCCAGCAGCCAAGGACACCACGACTATGGCTACACCTTC. It is translated as CASSQGHHDYGYTF.

The chain has TRBV27 and TRBJ1-6; possibly TRBD1 for D (6 bases). Germline CDR1 reads MNHEY; CDR2 reads SMNVEV (reference sequence). Between the trimmed V and J ends, which lost 3 bases and 7 bases, there was a span of 16 bases. The CDR3 consists of 16 residues. This CDR3 reads CASSFRGAMENSPLHF. The CDR3 nucleotides are TGTGCCAGCAGTTTTCGGGGGGCAATGGAAAATTCACCCCTCCACTTT.

The chain recombines TRBV29-1 with TRBJ1-1; D gene uncertain. The V gene lost 7 bases and the J gene lost 1 base, with 13 bases spanning the gap. The CDR3 has 13 amino acids. Germline values: CDR1 SQVTM, CDR2 ANQGSEA. CDR3 nucleotide sequence: TGCAGCGCCCGACCGAACCCGAACACTGAAGCTTTCTTT. It is translated as CSARPNPNTEAFF.

This clone was counted between two and nine times. This rearrangement joins TRBV2 to TRBJ1-1; D possibly corresponds to TRBD1 (5 bases). The V end was cut by 3 bases, the J end by 1 base, with 9 bases between. Germline-derived CDR1 and CDR2 are SNHLY and FYNNEI. The CDR3 runs 14 residues. CDR3 residues: CASSDEGTNTEAFF. The CDR3 DNA reads TGTGCCAGCAGTGACGAGGGGACGAACACTGAAGCTTTCTTT. Combining the CDR3 with reference TRBV2 and TRBJ1-1 gives the whole variable domain EPEVTQTPSHQVTQMGQEVILRCVPISNHLYFYWYRQILGQKVEFLVSFYNNEISEKSEIFDDQFSVERPDGSNFTLKIRSTKLEDSAMYFCASSDEGTNTEAFFGQGTRLTVV.

The CDR3 nucleotides read TGTGCCAGCAGCTGGGCGGGGGGCAGTCAGCCCCAGCATTTT. This translates into CASSWAGGSQPQHF. The gene calls are TRBV7-2 and TRBJ1-5, with D possibly matching TRBD1 (6 bases). Germline V gene lookup returns CDR1 SGHTA and CDR2 FQGNSA. This CDR3 has 14 residues. With 4 bases removed from V and 6 bases from J, the gap between germline ends came to 13 bases. Using reference TRBV7-2 and TRBJ1-5 for the parts outside the CDR3, the full variable domain is GAGVSQSPSNKVTEKGKDVELRCDPISGHTALYWYRQSLGQGLEFLIYFQGNSAPDKSGLPSDRFSAERTGGSVSTLTIQRTQQEDSAVYLCASSWAGGSQPQHFGDGTRLSIL.

The CDR3 region has the DNA TGTGCCAGCAGCTCTGCAGACGACAGGGGTAGTGGCTACACCTTC. It codes for CASSSADDRGSGYTF. The genes are TRBV11-3 and TRBJ1-2; TRBD1 matches 8 bases. The CDR3 runs to 15 residues. The V gene end was trimmed by 4 bases and the J gene end by 7 bases; junction bases not matched to a gene: 11. Germline CDR1 SGHNT, CDR2 YENEEA.

The chain carries TRBV29-1 and TRBJ2-2, with 7 nucleotides matching TRBD2. Germline-derived CDR1 and CDR2 are SQVTM and ANQGSEA. The CDR3 is 12 residues long. After removal of 2 bases from V and 6 bases from J, the junction contained 0 bases not matched to a gene. The CDR3: CSVETSAGELFF. In DNA, the CDR3 is TGCAGCGTTGAAACTAGCGCCGGGGAGCTGTTTTTT.

This clone has just one count. The chain carries TRBV10-3 and TRBJ1-2, with TRBD1 identical over 8 bases. The CDR3 is 13 residues long. The V segment lost 3 bases and the J segment 6 bases; nucleotides outside the gene matches: 3. Germline assignment: CDR1 ENHRY and CDR2 SYGVKD. The CDR3 coding sequence is TGTGCCATCAGTGAAAAACAGGGGGATGGCTACACCTTC. The encoded protein is CAISEKQGDGYTF.

This rearrangement joins TRBV9 to TRBJ1-3; D remains unclear. The CDR3 covers 14 residues. V gave up 2 bases and J gave up 1 base, with 7 bases separating them. CDR1 is SGDLS, CDR2 YYNGEE, per germline. The CDR3 sequence is CASSVWGSGNTIYF. The CDR3 DNA reads as TGTGCCAGCAGCGTCTGGGGTTCTGGAAACACCATATATTTT.

The count of this clone is one. The chain is built from TRBV4-1 and TRBJ1-1, with TRBD1 as a possible D gene (6 bases). V was pared by 6 bases and J by 6 bases, with 20 bases between. In germline, CDR1 is MGHRA, CDR2 YSYEKL. CDR3 length: 15 residues. The DNA of the CDR3 is TGCGCCAGCAGGCGCCGTGAGGGGGAAGGGGCTGAAGCTTTCTTT. It encodes CASRRREGEGAEAFF.

This chain links TRBV13 with TRBJ2-7; D is unresolved. There are 11 residues in the CDR3. CDR1 is PRHDT and CDR2 is FYEKMQ in the germline V gene (reference sequence). Trimming cost V 5 bases and J 5 bases, with 7 bases left between them. The CDR3 nucleotides read TGTGCCAGCAGCCTGTCTGACGAGCAGTACTTC. Translated, it gives CASSLSDEQYF.